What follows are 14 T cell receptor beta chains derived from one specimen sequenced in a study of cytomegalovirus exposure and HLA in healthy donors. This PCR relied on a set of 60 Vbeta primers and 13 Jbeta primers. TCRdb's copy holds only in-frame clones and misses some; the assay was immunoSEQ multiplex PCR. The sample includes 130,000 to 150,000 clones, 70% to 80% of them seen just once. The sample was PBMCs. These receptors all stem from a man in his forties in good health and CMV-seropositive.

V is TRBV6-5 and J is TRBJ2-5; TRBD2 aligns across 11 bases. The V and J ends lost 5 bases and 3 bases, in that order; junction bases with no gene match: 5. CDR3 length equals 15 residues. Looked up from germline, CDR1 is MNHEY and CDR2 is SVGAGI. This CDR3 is CASSRSGRAEETQYF. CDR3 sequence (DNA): TGTGCCAGCAGTCGTAGCGGGAGGGCCGAAGAGACCCAGTACTTC.

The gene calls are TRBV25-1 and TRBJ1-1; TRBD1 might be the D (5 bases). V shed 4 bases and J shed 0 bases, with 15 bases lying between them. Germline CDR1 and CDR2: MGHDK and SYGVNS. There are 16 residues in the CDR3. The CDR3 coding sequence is TGTGCCAGCAGTGGGGCCCTAGGGGAAATGAACACTGAAGCTTTCTTT. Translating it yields CASSGALGEMNTEAFF.

The CDR3 sequence: CASSLAVDYGYTF. The CDR3 bases are TGTGCCAGCAGCTTGGCGGTCGACTATGGCTACACCTTC. The chain employs TRBV5-4 and TRBJ1-2; D gene uncertain. This CDR3 has 13 amino acids. Trimming took off 0 bases at V and 3 bases at J, with 6 bases between the two ends. Germline CDR1 SGHNT, CDR2 YYREEE (reference sequence).

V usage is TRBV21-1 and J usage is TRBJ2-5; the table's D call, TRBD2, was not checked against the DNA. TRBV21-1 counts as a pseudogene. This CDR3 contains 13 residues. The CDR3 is CASSKETQETQYF. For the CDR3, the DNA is TGTGCCAGCAGCAAGGAGACCCAAGAGACCCAGTACTTC.

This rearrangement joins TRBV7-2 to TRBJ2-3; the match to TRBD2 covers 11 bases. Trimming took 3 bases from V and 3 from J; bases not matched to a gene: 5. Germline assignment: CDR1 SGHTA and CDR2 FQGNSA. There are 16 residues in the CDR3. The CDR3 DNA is TGTGCCAGCAGCTTCTTAGCGGGAGGGCCGACAGATACGCAGTATTTT. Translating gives CASSFLAGGPTDTQYF.

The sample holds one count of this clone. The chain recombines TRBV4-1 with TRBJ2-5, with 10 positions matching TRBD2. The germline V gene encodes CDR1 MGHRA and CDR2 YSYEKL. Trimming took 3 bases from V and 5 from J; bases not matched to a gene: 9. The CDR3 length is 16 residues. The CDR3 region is CASSQFLAGVGETQYF. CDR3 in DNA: TGCGCCAGCAGCCAGTTCCTAGCGGGAGTGGGGGAGACCCAGTACTTC.

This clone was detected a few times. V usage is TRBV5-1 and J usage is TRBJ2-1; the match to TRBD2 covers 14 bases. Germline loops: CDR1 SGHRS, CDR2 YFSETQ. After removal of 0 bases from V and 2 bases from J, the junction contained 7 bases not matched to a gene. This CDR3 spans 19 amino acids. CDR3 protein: CASSLVGLAGAGAYNEQFF. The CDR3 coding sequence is TGCGCCAGCAGCTTGGTGGGACTAGCGGGAGCCGGGGCCTACAATGAGCAGTTCTTC. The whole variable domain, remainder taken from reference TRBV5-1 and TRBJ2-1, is KAGVTQTPRYLIKTRGQQVTLSCSPISGHRSVSWYQQTPGQGLQFLFEYFSETQRNKGNFPGRFSGRQFSNSRSEMNVSTLELGDSALYLCASSLVGLAGAGAYNEQFFGPGTRLTVL.

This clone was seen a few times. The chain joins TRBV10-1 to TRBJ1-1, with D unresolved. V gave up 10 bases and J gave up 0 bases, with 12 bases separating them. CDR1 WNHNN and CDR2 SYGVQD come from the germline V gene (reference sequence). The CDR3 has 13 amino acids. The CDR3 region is CATASTLNTEAFF. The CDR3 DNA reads TGCGCCACCGCGTCCACTTTGAACACTGAAGCTTTCTTT.

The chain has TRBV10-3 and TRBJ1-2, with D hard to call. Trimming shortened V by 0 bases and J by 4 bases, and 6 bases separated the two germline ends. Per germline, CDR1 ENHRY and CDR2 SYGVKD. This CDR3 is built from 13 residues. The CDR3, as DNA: TGTGCCATCAGTGAGTCAAAGAGCTATGGCTACACCTTC. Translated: CAISESKSYGYTF.

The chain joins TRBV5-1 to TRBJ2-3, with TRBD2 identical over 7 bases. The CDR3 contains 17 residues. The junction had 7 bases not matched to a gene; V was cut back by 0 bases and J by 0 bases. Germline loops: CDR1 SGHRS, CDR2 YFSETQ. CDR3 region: CASSLAASGLSTDTQYF. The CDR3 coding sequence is TGCGCCAGCAGCTTGGCCGCTAGCGGCCTCAGCACAGATACGCAGTATTTT.

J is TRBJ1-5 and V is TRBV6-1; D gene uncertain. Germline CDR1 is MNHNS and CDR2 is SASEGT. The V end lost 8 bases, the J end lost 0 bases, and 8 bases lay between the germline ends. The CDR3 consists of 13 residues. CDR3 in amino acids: CASAQDSNQPQHF. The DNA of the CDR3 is TGTGCCAGCGCCCAGGATAGCAATCAGCCCCAGCATTTT.

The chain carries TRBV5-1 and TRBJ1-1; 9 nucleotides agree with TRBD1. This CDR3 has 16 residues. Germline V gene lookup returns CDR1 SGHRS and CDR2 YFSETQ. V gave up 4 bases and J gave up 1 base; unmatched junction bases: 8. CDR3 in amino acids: CASSGRTGETNTEAFF. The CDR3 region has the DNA TGCGCCAGCAGCGGGAGGACAGGGGAAACGAACACTGAAGCTTTCTTT.

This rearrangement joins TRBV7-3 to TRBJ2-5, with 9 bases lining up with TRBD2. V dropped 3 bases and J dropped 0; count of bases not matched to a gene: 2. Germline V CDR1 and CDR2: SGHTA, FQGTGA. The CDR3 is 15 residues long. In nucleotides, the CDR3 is TGTGCCAGCAGCTTCAGCGGGGGGTACCAAGAGACCCAGTACTTC. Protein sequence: CASSFSGGYQETQYF.

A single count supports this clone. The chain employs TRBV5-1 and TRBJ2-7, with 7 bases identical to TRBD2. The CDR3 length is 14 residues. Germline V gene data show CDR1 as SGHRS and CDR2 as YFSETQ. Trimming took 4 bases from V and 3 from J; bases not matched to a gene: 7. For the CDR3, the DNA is TGCGCCAGCAGCCCTCCTAGCGGCTACTACGAGCAGTACTTC. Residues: CASSPPSGYYEQYF.